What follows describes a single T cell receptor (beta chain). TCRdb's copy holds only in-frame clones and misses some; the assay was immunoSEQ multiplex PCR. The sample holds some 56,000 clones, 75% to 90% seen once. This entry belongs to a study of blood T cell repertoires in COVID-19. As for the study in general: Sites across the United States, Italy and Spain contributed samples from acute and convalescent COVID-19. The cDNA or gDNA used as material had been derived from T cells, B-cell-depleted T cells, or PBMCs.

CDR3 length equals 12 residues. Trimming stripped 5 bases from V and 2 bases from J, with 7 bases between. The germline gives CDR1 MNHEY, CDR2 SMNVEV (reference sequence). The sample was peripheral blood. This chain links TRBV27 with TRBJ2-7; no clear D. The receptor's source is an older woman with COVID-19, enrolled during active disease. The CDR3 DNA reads TGTGCCAGCAGTCCAAACACCTACGAGCAGTACTTC. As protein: CASSPNTYEQYF.